This T cell receptor beta chain was recovered during a study of T cell clones after liver transplantation. Study-wide context: TCRbeta sequencing after a pre-transplant mixed lymphocyte reaction identified graft-donor-reactive clones, later tracked in post-transplant blood. Until 12-24 months post-transplant, subjects got standard immunosuppression and no induction.

This CDR3 spans 14 amino acids. The V end lost 0 bases, the J end lost 8 bases, and 11 bases lay between the germline ends. CDR1 MNHNY and CDR2 SVGAGI come from the germline V gene (reference sequence). For this clone: Antigen specificity is unknown.

Measured with immunoSEQ multiplex PCR; TCRdb has only the in-frame clones, and not every one. The sample lists approximately 65,000 clones, around 93% seen once, with approximately 0.92% in the top ten. Study-level results: In a couple of subjects, few donor cells limited the measurable donor-reactive repertoire.

V and J are TRBV6-6 and TRBJ2-1, with D uncertain. The sequences come from CD4+ T cells from blood, collected about 26 months after liver transplant. The receptor was derived from a human patient who received a liver transplant. Some T cells may originate from the graft donor. The chain's CDR3 is CASSYSDSPHEQFF. CDR3 bases: TGTGCCAGCAGTTACTCCGACTCCCCGCATGAGCAGTTCTTC.